Only a few counts were recorded for the clone carrying this T cell receptor (beta chain). The data stem from a study of blood T cell repertoires in COVID-19. Study-wide context: Samples came from the United States, Italy and Spain, spanning acute and convalescent COVID-19.

Sequenced by immunoSEQ multiplex PCR; TCRdb stores in-frame clones only, minus some. The repertoire includes roughly 290,000 clones, roughly 86% of them detected once, and around 8% sits in the top ten. The material sequenced was peripheral blood. This receptor was identified in a woman aged 45-65 years who had recovered from COVID-19.

The CDR3 loop is CASSSTTYEQYF. The DNA of the CDR3 is TGTGCCAGCAGTTCTACTACCTACGAGCAGTACTTC. The chain has TRBV27 and TRBJ2-7; D uncertain. The CDR3 consists of 12 residues. Trimming removed 4 bases at V and 2 bases at J, with 6 bases between. CDR1 MNHEY and CDR2 SMNVEV come from the germline V gene (reference sequence).